These 11 T cell receptor beta chains share one sample of origin, sequenced in a study of radiotherapy plus CTLA-4 blockade in lung cancer. Only in-frame clones appear in the TCRdb table, and some are missing; sequencing was by immunoSEQ multiplex PCR. Here the sample spans under 50,000 clones, approximately 75% being singletons. This sample comprised peripheral blood, obtained from a patient treated with radiotherapy plus ipilimumab. The receptor set was obtained from a human donor with non-small cell lung cancer that progressed on radiotherapy plus ipilimumab.

V gene TRBV19 combines with J gene TRBJ1-3, with D perhaps TRBD1 (5 bases). CDR3 length: 15 amino acids. V dropped 4 bases and J dropped 2 bases, with 12 bases sitting between them. CDR1 is LNHDA and CDR2 is SQIVND in the germline V gene (reference sequence). The CDR3 spells CASSTTSGAGNTIYF. For the CDR3, the DNA is TGTGCCAGTAGTACTACGTCGGGGGCTGGAAACACCATATATTTT.

The CDR3 region has the DNA TGTGCCAGCACCACGCCGGGACAGGAGACAGATACGCAGTATTTT. It encodes CASTTPGQETDTQYF. This chain uses TRBV27 with TRBJ2-3, with TRBD1 matching 8 bases. After removal of 7 bases from V and 3 bases from J, the junction contained 9 bases not matched to a gene. The CDR3 totals 15 residues. CDR1 is MNHEY, CDR2 SMNVEV, per germline (reference sequence).

This rearrangement joins TRBV20-1 to TRBJ1-2; no reliable D call. Germline assignment: CDR1 DFQATT and CDR2 SNEGSKA (reference sequence). Trimming removed 6 bases from V and 6 bases from J, with 11 bases in between. This CDR3 spans 11 amino acids. The CDR3 region has the DNA TGCAGTGCCCCACCGCAGGATGGCTACACCTTC. Its protein product is CSAPPQDGYTF.

J is TRBJ1-1 and V is TRBV6-5; D is ambiguous. CDR1 is MNHEY, CDR2 SVGAGI, per germline. Between the trimmed V and J ends, which lost 10 bases and 4 bases, there was a span of 16 bases. CDR3 size: 13 residues. The DNA of the CDR3 is TGTGCCACCAGAGGCGGTATGATCACTGAAGCTTTCTTT. As protein: CATRGGMITEAFF.

The CDR3 nucleotides are TGTGCCAGCAGCGTAGGACAGGGAGTTGAGACCCAGTACTTC. Amino acids: CASSVGQGVETQYF. The V and J genes are TRBV9 and TRBJ2-5; 7 bases are shared with TRBD1. V dropped 0 bases and J dropped 5; count of bases not matched to a gene: 4. Germline CDR1 reads SGDLS; CDR2 reads YYNGEE. The CDR3 length is 14 residues. The full variable domain, its missing parts supplied by reference TRBV9 and TRBJ2-5, is DSGVTQTPKHLITATGQRVTLRCSPRSGDLSVYWYQQSLDQGLQFLIQYYNGEERAKGNILERFSAQQFPDLHSELNLSSLELGDSALYFCASSVGQGVETQYFGPGTRLLVL.

The gene calls are TRBV2 and TRBJ2-5, with TRBD2 matching over 12 bases. Germline assignment: CDR1 SNHLY and CDR2 FYNNEI. V was pared by 6 bases and J by 4 bases, with 6 bases of the junction left unmatched. This CDR3 region has 15 residues. The DNA of the CDR3 is TGTGCCAGCAGCTATACTAGCGGGGGGCCAGAGACCCAGTACTTC. Its protein is CASSYTSGGPETQYF.

In the case of this clone: Different DNA sequences within this sample yield the same CDR3. This sequence joins TRBV9 and TRBJ2-2; D not resolved. Deletions cut 0 bases from V and 4 bases from J, with 7 bases between. Germline V gene lookup returns CDR1 SGDLS and CDR2 YYNGEE. This CDR3 has 14 amino acids. The CDR3 loop reads CASSVVPGTGELFF. The CDR3 DNA reads TGTGCCAGCAGCGTAGTTCCGGGCACCGGGGAGCTGTTTTTT.

The gene calls are TRBV7-6 and TRBJ1-2, with a tentative D call TRBD1 (6 bases). CDR1 is SGHVS, CDR2 FNYEAQ, per germline. CDR3 length equals 15 residues. The V gene lost 5 bases and the J gene lost 3 bases, with 16 bases spanning the gap. This chain's CDR3 is CASSAGGGDYYGYTF. The CDR3 bases are TGTGCCAGCAGCGCCGGGGGGGGCGATTACTATGGCTACACCTTC.

The chain combines TRBV19 with TRBJ1-1; perhaps TRBD1 as D (6 bases). The CDR3 length is 12 residues. Per the germline V gene, CDR1 is LNHDA and CDR2 is SQIVND (reference sequence). V was cut by 5 bases and J by 4 bases, with 8 bases left in between. CDR3 coding DNA: TGTGCCAGTAGTTTCAGGGGCACTGAAGCTTTCTTT. This translates into CASSFRGTEAFF.

This clone has more than one count but fewer than ten. This chain uses TRBV9 with TRBJ2-7, with 10 bases identical to TRBD2. The trim removed 3 bases at V and 6 bases at J, leaving 6 bases unmatched. CDR3 length: 14 residues. The germline V gene has CDR1 SGDLS and CDR2 YYNGEE. The CDR3 here is CASSASGGASEQYF. The CDR3 bases are TGTGCCAGCAGCGCCAGCGGGGGGGCAAGCGAGCAGTACTTC.

The DNA of the CDR3 is TGTGCCATCACCCGTCGGGGGACGGTTGGAGAGACCCAGTACTTC. Translating it yields CAITRRGTVGETQYF. This sequence joins TRBV6-6 and TRBJ2-5; TRBD2 is a possible D gene (6 bases). The germline V and J ends were trimmed by 10 bases and 4 bases, with 22 bases remaining between them. The V gene's germline CDR1 is MNHNY and CDR2 SVGAGI (reference sequence). The CDR3 covers 15 residues.